The rows below give T cell receptor beta chains drawn from one sample of a study of T cell changes during pregnancy in multiple sclerosis. Here immunoSEQ multiplex PCR was the method, and the copy in TCRdb shows in-frame clones only, minus some. This table has fewer than 45,000 clones, 85% to 90% appearing once. The sequencing used CD8+ T cells from peripheral blood mononuclear cells, collected after pregnancy. The receptor source for this set is a female donor in good health, enrolled as a control in a pregnancy study. Both conserved end residues are part of each CDR3. Each record gives: clone size, V gene, D gene, J gene, CDR3 protein, CDR3 DNA. D genes are given only for firm matches. The size field is filled for only some rows; it gives once, few, many or a size class.

clone size: NA; V gene: TRBV6-5; D gene: NA; J gene: TRBJ2-7; CDR3 protein: CASSYGQPGSYEQYF; CDR3 DNA: TGTGCCAGCAGTTACGGGCAGCCCGGTTCCTACGAGCAGTACTTC
clone size: once; V gene: TRBV7-2; D gene: TRBD1; J gene: TRBJ1-6; CDR3 protein: CASREQGKNSPLHF; CDR3 DNA: TGTGCCAGCCGAGAACAGGGGAAGAATTCACCCCTCCACTTT
clone size: NA; V gene: TRBV7-8; D gene: TRBD1; J gene: TRBJ1-2; CDR3 protein: CASSPALTGIYGYTF; CDR3 DNA: TGTGCCAGCAGCCCCGCTCTGACAGGGATCTATGGCTACACCTTC
clone size: NA; V gene: TRBV7-9; D gene: NA; J gene: TRBJ2-5; CDR3 protein: CASSLGRGLGQETQYF; CDR3 DNA: TGTGCCAGCAGCTTAGGGAGGGGTTTAGGACAAGAGACCCAGTACTTC
clone size: NA; V gene: TRBV9; D gene: TRBD1; J gene: TRBJ1-2; CDR3 protein: CASSGQGNGYTF; CDR3 DNA: TGTGCCAGCAGCGGACAGGGGAATGGCTACACCTTC
clone size: NA; V gene: TRBV28; D gene: NA; J gene: TRBJ1-5; CDR3 protein: CASSLSVDSNQPQHF; CDR3 DNA: TGTGCCAGCAGTTTATCAGTTGATAGCAATCAGCCCCAGCATTTT
clone size: NA; V gene: TRBV5-4; D gene: NA; J gene: TRBJ1-2; CDR3 protein: CASRPTRGAYGYTF; CDR3 DNA: TGTGCCAGCAGACCGACGCGGGGAGCATATGGCTACACCTTC
clone size: NA; V gene: TRBV4-3; D gene: NA; J gene: TRBJ2-2; CDR3 protein: CASSQALGGYTGELFF; CDR3 DNA: TGCGCCAGCAGCCAAGCTCTGGGCGGGTACACCGGGGAGCTGTTTTTT
clone size: NA; V gene: TRBV7-9; D gene: NA; J gene: TRBJ2-3; CDR3 protein: CASSLASGGDTQYF; CDR3 DNA: TGTGCCAGCAGCTTGGCCAGCGGAGGAGATACGCAGTATTTT
clone size: NA; V gene: TRBV2; D gene: NA; J gene: TRBJ2-2; CDR3 protein: CASSPLTENTGELFF; CDR3 DNA: TGTGCCAGCAGCCCCCTGACAGAGAACACCGGGGAGCTGTTTTTT
clone size: NA; V gene: TRBV19; D gene: NA; J gene: TRBJ1-2; CDR3 protein: CASNGRYYGYTF; CDR3 DNA: TGTGCCAGTAATGGCAGATACTATGGCTACACCTTC
clone size: NA; V gene: TRBV4-1; D gene: NA; J gene: TRBJ1-6; CDR3 protein: CASSQAPGANSPLHF; CDR3 DNA: TGCGCCAGCAGCCAAGCTCCAGGGGCGAATTCACCCCTCCACTTT
clone size: NA; V gene: TRBV19; D gene: NA; J gene: TRBJ2-3; CDR3 protein: CASSRYNSRTDTQYF; CDR3 DNA: TGTGCCAGTAGTCGCTATAACTCCCGCACAGATACGCAGTATTTT
clone size: NA; V gene: TRBV7-7; D gene: NA; J gene: TRBJ1-5; CDR3 protein: CASSLGNRARQPQHF; CDR3 DNA: TGTGCTAGCAGCTTAGGCAACAGGGCTCGTCAGCCCCAGCATTTT
clone size: NA; V gene: TRBV4-3; D gene: TRBD1; J gene: TRBJ2-7; CDR3 protein: CASSQGPGQDSYEQYF; CDR3 DNA: TGCGCCAGCAGCCAAGGCCCGGGACAGGACTCCTACGAGCAGTACTTC
clone size: NA; V gene: TRBV19; D gene: TRBD2; J gene: TRBJ2-1; CDR3 protein: CASSIGLAGGIEQFF; CDR3 DNA: TGTGCCAGTAGTATAGGACTAGCGGGGGGAATTGAGCAGTTCTTC
clone size: NA; V gene: TRBV7-9; D gene: TRBD2; J gene: TRBJ2-5; CDR3 protein: CASSLKLAGGKETQYF; CDR3 DNA: TGTGCCAGCAGCCTAAAACTAGCGGGGGGAAAAGAGACCCAGTACTTC
clone size: few; V gene: TRBV7-9; D gene: NA; J gene: TRBJ1-1; CDR3 protein: CASSSGDLF; CDR3 DNA: TGTGCCAGCAGCTCGGGGGATCTTTTT
clone size: NA; V gene: TRBV4-3; D gene: NA; J gene: TRBJ2-7; CDR3 protein: CASSQDRGLLSEQYF; CDR3 DNA: TGCGCCAGCAGCCAAGATCGGGGATTGCTTTCCGAGCAGTACTTC
clone size: NA; V gene: TRBV27; D gene: NA; J gene: TRBJ1-6; CDR3 protein: CASSSTGVIHSPLHF; CDR3 DNA: TGTGCCAGCAGTTCCACAGGAGTTATACATTCACCCCTCCACTTT
clone size: NA; V gene: TRBV27; D gene: TRBD2; J gene: TRBJ2-1; CDR3 protein: CASSSAGVNEQFF; CDR3 DNA: TGTGCCAGCAGTTCCGCGGGGGTGAATGAGCAGTTCTTC
clone size: few; V gene: TRBV7-3; D gene: TRBD1; J gene: TRBJ2-7; CDR3 protein: CASSLGQGNEQYF; CDR3 DNA: TGTGCCAGCAGCTTAGGACAGGGGAACGAGCAGTACTTC
clone size: once; V gene: TRBV19; D gene: NA; J gene: TRBJ1-1; CDR3 protein: CASRDRDSRNTEAFF; CDR3 DNA: TGTGCCAGTAGGGACCGGGACTCCCGGAACACTGAAGCTTTCTTT
clone size: NA; V gene: TRBV7-6; D gene: NA; J gene: TRBJ2-7; CDR3 protein: CASSRRTEAYEQYF; CDR3 DNA: TGTGCCAGCAGCCGTAGGACAGAAGCCTACGAGCAGTACTTC